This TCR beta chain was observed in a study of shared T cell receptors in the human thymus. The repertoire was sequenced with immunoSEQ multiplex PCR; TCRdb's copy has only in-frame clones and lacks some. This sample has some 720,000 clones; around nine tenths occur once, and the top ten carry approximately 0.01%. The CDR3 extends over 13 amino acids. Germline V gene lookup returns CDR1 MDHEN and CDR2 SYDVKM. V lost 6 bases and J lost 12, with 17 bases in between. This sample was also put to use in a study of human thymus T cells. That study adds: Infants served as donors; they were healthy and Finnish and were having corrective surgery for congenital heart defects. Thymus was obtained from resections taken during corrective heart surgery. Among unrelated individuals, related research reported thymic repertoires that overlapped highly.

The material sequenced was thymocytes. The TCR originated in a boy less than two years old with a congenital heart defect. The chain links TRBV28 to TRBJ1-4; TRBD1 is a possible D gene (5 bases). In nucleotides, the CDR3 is TGTGCCAGCAGCCCCACCCCCGGGGGGGAACTGTTTTTT. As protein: CASSPTPGGELFF. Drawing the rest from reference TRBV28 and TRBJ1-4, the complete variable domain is DVKVTQSSRYLVKRTGEKVFLECVQDMDHENMFWYRQDPGLGLRLIYFSYDVKMKEKGDIPEGYSVSREKKERFSLILESASTNQTSMYLCASSPTPGGELFFGSGTQLSVL.